The next 6 T cell receptor beta chains were all read from a single sample in a study of T-cell memory formation after mild COVID-19. TCRdb re-called the 5' RACE reads with MiXCR, one entry per CDR3 protein. The data show some 280,000 distinct CDR3 sequences, with roughly 15% seen just once and approximately 23% held by the top ten. Input material: PBMCs or a T cell subset sorted from them (not recorded which). These receptor sequences come from a man aged 18-30 years who had mild COVID-19 (a few samples of this study predate the infection). Cell type and time point are not known.

The chain combines TRBV6-2 or TRBV6-3 with TRBJ2-1, with 14 positions matching TRBD2. V lost 7 bases, J lost 8 bases, and 7 bases stayed unmatched. The CDR3 sequence is 15 residues long. Germline lookup yields CDR1 MNHEY and CDR2 SVGEGT. The CDR3 sequence: CASTYGTSGGYEQFF. The CDR3 nucleotides read TGTGCCAGCACCTATGGGACTAGCGGGGGCTATGAGCAGTTCTTC.

There are a few counts of this clonotype. V and J are TRBV28 and TRBJ1-2, with D hard to call. This CDR3 comprises 12 residues. The V end lost 5 bases, the J end lost 3 bases, and 7 bases lay between the germline ends. The germline gives CDR1 MDHEN, CDR2 SYDVKM. The CDR3 sequence is CASSTVDYGYTF. In nucleotides, the CDR3 is TGTGCCAGCAGTACGGTGGACTATGGCTACACCTTC.

The table lists this clonotype with a few counts. The rearrangement links TRBV20-1 to TRBJ1-5; D is unresolved. The V gene's germline CDR1 is DFQATT and CDR2 SNEGSKA (reference sequence). The V end lost 1 base, the J end lost 3 bases, and 4 bases lay between the germline ends. This CDR3 comprises 12 residues. CDR3 in DNA: TGCAGTGCTAGAGGGTCCAATCAGCCCCAGCATTTT. Protein product: CSARGSNQPQHF.

In this sample, this clonotype turned up many times. This chain connects TRBV30 to TRBJ2-7; 8 positions match TRBD1. V was pared by 4 bases and J by 4 bases, with 6 bases of the junction left unmatched. Germline V gives CDR1 GTSNPN, CDR2 SVGIG (reference sequence). CDR3 size: 13 residues. Written as DNA, the CDR3 is TGTGCCTGGAACCGACAGGGGACGTACGAGCAGTACTTC. Protein product: CAWNRQGTYEQYF.

This chain connects TRBV12-3 or TRBV12-4 to TRBJ1-1, with a possible D match to TRBD1 (5 bases). This CDR3 has 14 residues. V dropped 7 bases and J dropped 2 bases, with 14 bases sitting between them. This chain's CDR3 is CASKLRVVNTEAFF. CDR3 in DNA: TGTGCCAGCAAACTCAGGGTCGTCAACACTGAAGCTTTCTTT.

This clonotype was recorded a few times. The chain uses TRBV12-3 or TRBV12-4 and TRBJ1-1, with D unclear. The CDR3 contains 13 residues. Trimming removed 1 base from V and 3 bases from J, with 6 bases in between. The CDR3 nucleotides are TGTGCCAGCAGTTTAGAGCCTCACACTGAAGCTTTCTTT. This encodes CASSLEPHTEAFF.